This T cell receptor beta chain was sequenced for a study of early stage breast cancer tumors. A single count supports this clone. CDR3 length equals 16 residues. Germline V lookup: CDR1 LNHDA, CDR2 SQIVND (reference sequence). Trimming removed 1 base from V and 5 bases from J; junction bases left unmatched: 7. Produced via immunoSEQ multiplex PCR; TCRdb's table is partial and in-frame only. The table lists 25,000 to 35,000 clones, 84% of them singletons. The TCR sequence derives from a person aged 45 to 60 with breast cancer. Sequencing was done on a sample of blood. This chain links TRBV19 with TRBJ1-3; 8 bases fit TRBD1. The CDR3 is CASSIGTGQTRNTIYF. CDR3 in DNA: TGTGCCAGTAGTATAGGGACAGGGCAGACAAGAAACACCATATATTTT.